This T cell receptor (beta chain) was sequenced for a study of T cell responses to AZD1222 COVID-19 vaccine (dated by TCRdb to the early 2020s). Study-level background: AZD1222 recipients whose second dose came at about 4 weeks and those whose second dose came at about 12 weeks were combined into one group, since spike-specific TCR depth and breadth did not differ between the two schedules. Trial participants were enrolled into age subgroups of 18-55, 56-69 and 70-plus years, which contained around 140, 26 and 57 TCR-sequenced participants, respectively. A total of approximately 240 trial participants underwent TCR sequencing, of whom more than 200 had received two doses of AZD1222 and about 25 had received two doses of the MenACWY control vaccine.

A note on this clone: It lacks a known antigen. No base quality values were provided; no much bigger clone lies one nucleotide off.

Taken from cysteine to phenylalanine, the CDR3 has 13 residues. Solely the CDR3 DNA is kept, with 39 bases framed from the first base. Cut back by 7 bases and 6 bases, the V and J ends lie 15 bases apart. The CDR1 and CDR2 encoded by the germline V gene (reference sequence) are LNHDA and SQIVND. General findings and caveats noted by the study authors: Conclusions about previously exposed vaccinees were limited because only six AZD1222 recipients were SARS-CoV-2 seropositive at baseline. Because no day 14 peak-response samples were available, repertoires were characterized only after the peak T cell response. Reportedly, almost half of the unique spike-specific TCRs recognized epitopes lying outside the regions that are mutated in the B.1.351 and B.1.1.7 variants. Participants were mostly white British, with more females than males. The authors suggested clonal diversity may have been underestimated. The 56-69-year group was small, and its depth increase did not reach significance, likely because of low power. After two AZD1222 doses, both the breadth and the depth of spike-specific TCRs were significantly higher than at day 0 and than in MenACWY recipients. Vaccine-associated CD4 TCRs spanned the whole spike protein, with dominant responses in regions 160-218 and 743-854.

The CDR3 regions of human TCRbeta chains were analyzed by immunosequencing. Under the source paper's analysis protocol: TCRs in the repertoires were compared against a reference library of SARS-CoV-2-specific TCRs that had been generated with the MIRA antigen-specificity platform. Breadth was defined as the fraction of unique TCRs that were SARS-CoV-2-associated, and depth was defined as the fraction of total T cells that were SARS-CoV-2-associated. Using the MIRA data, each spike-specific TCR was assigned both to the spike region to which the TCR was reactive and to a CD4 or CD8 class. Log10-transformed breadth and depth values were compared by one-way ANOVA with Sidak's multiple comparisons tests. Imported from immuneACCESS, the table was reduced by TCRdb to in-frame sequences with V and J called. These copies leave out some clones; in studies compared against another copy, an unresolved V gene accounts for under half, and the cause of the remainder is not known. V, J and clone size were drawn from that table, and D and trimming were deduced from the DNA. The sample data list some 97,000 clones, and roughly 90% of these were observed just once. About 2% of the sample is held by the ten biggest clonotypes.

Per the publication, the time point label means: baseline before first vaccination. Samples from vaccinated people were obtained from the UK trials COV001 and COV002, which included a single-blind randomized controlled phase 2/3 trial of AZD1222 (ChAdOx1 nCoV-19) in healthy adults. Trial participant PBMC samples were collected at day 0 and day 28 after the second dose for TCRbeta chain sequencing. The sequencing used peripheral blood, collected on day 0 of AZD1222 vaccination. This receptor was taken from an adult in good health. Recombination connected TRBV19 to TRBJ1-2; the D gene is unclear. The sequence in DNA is TGTGCCAGTAAGATACCCGTTAGTGATGGCTACACCTTC. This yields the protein CASKIPVSDGYTF.